This T cell receptor (beta chain) is from a study of T-cell reconstitution after alpha-beta-depleted transplantation in children. The CDR3 is made up of 15 amino acids. Germline-derived CDR1 and CDR2 are SGHRS and YFSETQ. Losses at the gene ends were 4 bases for V and 0 bases for J; bases not matched to a gene: 5. Library preparation (for TCRbeta) was performed with unique molecular identifiers. TCRdb passed the PCR reads through MiXCR, listing each CDR3 protein once. The sample yields hundreds of thousands of distinct CDR3 sequences, 10% to 15% seen once. The source is a male patient between 5 and 17 years old who had a stem cell transplant for acute myeloid leukemia, so the T cells may come from the graft donor. The J gene is TRBJ1-1, the V gene TRBV5-1; 8 bases fit TRBD1. Here the sequenced sample was PBMCs, mostly from graft donor cells, taken 360 days after TCRalphabeta/CD19-depleted stem cell transplant. The CDR3 DNA reads as TGCGCCAGCAGCGGGGGACAGGTTGTGAACACTGAAGCTTTCTTT. It is translated as CASSGGQVVNTEAFF.